The T cell receptor beta chain described here comes from a study of blood T cell repertoires in COVID-19. Study information: COVID-19 samples collected from the United States, Italy and Spain covered acute and convalescent phases. Sources were T cells, B-cell-depleted T cells, or PBMCs; the material itself was cDNA or gDNA.

In the study's own analysis: From reference gene primer amplification, estimates of nucleated cell counts were derived. Generated by immunoSEQ multiplex PCR, the TCRdb table keeps only in-frame clones and is missing some. D and trimming come from the DNA, and the V and J calls and clone size come from that table. In the table there are about 400,000 clones, approximately 90% of which are singletons. Residents of about two dozen US areas, aged about 18 to 95 years, made up the participants. With V trimmed by 1 base and J by 9 bases, 9 bases remained unmatched. The CDR3 runs to 14 residues. CDR1 and CDR2 from the germline V gene are SGHAT and FQNNGV.

This sequence originates from a woman under 30 with acute COVID-19. Sequenced sample: PBMCs or T cells enriched from blood (not recorded which). The J gene is TRBJ2-7, the V gene TRBV11-2; 7 nucleotides agree with TRBD2. The CDR3 DNA reads as TGTGCCAGCAGCTTAGCGGGAGGCCCCCGGGGGCAGTACTTC. Protein sequence: CASSLAGGPRGQYF.